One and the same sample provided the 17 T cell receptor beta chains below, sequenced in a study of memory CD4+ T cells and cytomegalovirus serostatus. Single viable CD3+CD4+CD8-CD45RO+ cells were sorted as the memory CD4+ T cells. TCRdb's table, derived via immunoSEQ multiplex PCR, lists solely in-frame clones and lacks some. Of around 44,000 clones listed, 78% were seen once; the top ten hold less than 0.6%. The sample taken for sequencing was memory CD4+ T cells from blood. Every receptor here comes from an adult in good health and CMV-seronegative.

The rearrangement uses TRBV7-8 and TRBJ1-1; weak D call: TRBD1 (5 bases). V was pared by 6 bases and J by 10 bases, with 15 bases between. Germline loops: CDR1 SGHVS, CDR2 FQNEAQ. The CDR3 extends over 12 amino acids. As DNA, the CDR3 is TGTGCCAGCAGTTCTAAGGGGTCAGTAGCTTTCTTT. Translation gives CASSSKGSVAFF.

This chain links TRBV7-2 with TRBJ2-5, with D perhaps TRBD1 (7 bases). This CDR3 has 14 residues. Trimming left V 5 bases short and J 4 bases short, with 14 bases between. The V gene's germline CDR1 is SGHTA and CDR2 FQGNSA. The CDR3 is CASSRGRTGETQYF. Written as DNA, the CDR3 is TGTGCCAGCAGCCGAGGGAGGACAGGAGAGACCCAGTACTTC. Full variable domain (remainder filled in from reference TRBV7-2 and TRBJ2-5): GAGVSQSPSNKVTEKGKDVELRCDPISGHTALYWYRQSLGQGLEFLIYFQGNSAPDKSGLPSDRFSAERTGGSVSTLTIQRTQQEDSAVYLCASSRGRTGETQYFGPGTRLLVL.

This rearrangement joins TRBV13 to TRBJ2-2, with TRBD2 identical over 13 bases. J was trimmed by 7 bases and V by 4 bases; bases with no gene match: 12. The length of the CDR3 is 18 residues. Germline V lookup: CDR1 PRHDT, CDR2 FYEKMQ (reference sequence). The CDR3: CASSSGTSGAFNRGELFF. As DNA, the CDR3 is TGTGCCAGCAGCTCTGGGACTAGCGGGGCCTTTAACCGCGGGGAGCTGTTTTTT.

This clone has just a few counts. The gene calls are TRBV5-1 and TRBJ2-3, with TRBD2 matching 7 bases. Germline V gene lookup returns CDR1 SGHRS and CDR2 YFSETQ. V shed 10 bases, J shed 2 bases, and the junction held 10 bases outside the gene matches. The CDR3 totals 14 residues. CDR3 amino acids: CAGGRGGITDTQYF. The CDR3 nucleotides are TGCGCCGGCGGTCGCGGGGGAATCACAGATACGCAGTATTTT.

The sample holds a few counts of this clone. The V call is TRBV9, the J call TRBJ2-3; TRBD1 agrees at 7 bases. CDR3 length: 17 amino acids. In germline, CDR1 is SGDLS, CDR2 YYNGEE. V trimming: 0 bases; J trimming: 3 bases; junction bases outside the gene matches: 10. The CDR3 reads CASSVEGGQSGTDTQYF. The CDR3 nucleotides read TGTGCCAGCAGCGTAGAAGGGGGACAGTCAGGGACAGATACGCAGTATTTT.

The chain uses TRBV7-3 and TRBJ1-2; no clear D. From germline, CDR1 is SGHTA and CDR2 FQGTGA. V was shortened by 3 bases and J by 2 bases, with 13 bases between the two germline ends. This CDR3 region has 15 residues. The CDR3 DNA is TGTGCCAGCAGCTTTGATGGAGGGAGGAACTATGGCTACACCTTC. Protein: CASSFDGGRNYGYTF.

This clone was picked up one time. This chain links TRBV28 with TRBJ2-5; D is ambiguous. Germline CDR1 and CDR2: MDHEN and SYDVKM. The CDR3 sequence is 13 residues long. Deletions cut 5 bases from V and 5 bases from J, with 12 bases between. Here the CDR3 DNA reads TGTGCCAGCAGTCGTGCTGGCAGGGAGACCCAGTACTTC. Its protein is CASSRAGRETQYF.

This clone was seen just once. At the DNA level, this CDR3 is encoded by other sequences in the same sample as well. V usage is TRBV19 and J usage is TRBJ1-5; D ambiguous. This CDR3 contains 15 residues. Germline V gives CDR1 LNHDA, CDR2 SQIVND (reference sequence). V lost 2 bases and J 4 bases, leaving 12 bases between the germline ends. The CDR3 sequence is CASSISGVRNQPQHF. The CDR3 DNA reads TGTGCCAGTAGTATATCCGGGGTGCGGAATCAGCCCCAGCATTTT.

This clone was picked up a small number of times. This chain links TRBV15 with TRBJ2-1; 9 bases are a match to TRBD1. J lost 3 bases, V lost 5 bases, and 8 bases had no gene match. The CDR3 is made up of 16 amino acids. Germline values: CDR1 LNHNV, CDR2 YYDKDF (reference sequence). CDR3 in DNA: TGTGCCACCAGCGGAAGGACAGGGGTGGGCTACAATGAGCAGTTCTTC. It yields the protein CATSGRTGVGYNEQFF.

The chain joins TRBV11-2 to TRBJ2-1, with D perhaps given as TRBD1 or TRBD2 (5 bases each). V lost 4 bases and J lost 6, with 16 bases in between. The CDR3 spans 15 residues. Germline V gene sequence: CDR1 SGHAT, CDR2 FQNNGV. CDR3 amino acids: CASSSILGARNEQFF. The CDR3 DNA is TGTGCCAGCAGCTCCATACTAGGGGCACGCAATGAGCAGTTCTTC.

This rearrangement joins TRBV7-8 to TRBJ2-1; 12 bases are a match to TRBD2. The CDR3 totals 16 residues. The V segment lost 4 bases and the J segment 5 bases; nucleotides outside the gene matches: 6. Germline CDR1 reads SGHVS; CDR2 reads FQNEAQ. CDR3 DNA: TGTGCCAGCAGCTCCCCGACTAGCGGGGGAGACAATGAGCAGTTCTTC. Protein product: CASSSPTSGGDNEQFF.

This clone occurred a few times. The CDR3: CASRRGQGSTGANVLTF. The CDR3, as DNA: TGTGCCAGCAGGCGGGGACAGGGCTCCACTGGGGCCAACGTCCTGACTTTC. The rearrangement links TRBV9 to TRBJ2-6, with 9 bases identical to TRBD1. The CDR3 runs 17 residues. The V and J ends lost 5 bases and 2 bases, in that order; junction bases with no gene match: 8. CDR1 is SGDLS and CDR2 is YYNGEE in the germline V gene.

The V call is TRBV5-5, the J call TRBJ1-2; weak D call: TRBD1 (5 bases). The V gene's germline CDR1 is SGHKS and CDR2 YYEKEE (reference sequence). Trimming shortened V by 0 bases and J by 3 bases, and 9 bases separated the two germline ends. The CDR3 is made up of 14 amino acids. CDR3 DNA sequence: TGTGCCAGCAGCTTGGCAGCCAGGGACTATGGCTACACCTTC. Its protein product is CASSLAARDYGYTF.

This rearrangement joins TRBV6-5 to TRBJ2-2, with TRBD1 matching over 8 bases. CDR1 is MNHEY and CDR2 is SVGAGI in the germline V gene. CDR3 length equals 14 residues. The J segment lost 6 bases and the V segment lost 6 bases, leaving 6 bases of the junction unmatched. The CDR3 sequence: CASRGTGRAGELFF. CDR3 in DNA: TGTGCCAGCAGGGGGACAGGACGAGCCGGGGAGCTGTTTTTT.

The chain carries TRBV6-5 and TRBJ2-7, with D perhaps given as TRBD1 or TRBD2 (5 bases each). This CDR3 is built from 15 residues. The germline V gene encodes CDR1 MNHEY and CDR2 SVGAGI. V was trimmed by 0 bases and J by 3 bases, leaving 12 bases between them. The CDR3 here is CASSYSRGSLYEQYF. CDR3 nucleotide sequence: TGTGCCAGCAGTTACTCGAGGGGCAGCCTCTACGAGCAGTACTTC.

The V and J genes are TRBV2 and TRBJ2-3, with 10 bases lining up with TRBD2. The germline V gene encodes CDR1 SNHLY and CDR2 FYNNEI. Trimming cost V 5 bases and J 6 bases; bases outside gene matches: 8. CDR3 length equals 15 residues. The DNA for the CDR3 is TGTGCCAGCAGTTTTGTAGCGGGGGGCTGGGATACGCAGTATTTT. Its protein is CASSFVAGGWDTQYF.

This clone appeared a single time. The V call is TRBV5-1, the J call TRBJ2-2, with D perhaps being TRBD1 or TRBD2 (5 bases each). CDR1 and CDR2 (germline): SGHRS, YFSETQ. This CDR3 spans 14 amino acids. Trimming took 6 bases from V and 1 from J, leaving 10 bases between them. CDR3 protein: CASIGTGNTGELFF. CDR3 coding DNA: TGCGCCAGCATCGGGACGGGGAACACCGGGGAGCTGTTTTTT.